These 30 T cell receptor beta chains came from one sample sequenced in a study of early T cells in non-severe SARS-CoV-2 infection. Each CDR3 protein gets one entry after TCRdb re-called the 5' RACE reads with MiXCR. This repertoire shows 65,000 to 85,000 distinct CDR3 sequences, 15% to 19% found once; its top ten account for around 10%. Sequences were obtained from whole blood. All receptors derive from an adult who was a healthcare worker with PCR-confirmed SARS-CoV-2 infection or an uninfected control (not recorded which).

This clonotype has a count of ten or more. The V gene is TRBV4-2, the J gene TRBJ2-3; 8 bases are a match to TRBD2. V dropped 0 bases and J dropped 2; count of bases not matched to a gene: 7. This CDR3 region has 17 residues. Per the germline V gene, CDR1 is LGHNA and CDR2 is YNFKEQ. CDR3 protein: CASSQDVQRGLTDTQYF. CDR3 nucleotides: TGTGCCAGCAGCCAAGACGTCCAGCGGGGGCTCACAGATACGCAGTATTTT.

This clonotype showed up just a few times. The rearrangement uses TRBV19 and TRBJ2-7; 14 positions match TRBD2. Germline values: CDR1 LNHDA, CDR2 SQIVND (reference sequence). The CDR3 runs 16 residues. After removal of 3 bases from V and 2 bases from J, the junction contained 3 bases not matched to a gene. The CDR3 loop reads CASSIGTSGSPYEQYF. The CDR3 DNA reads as TGTGCCAGTAGTATTGGGACTAGCGGGAGTCCCTACGAGCAGTACTTC. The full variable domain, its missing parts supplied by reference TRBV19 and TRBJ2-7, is DGGITQSPKYLFRKEGQNVTLSCEQNLNHDAMYWYRQDPGQGLRLIYYSQIVNDFQKGDIAEGYSVSREKKESFPLTVTSAQKNPTAFYLCASSIGTSGSPYEQYFGPGTRLTVT.

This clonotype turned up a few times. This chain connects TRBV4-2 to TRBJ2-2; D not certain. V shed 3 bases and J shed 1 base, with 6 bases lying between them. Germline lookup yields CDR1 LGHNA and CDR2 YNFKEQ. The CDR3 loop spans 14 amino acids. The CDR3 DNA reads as TGTGCCAGCAGCCATGCGGAGAACACCGGGGAGCTGTTTTTT. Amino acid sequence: CASSHAENTGELFF.

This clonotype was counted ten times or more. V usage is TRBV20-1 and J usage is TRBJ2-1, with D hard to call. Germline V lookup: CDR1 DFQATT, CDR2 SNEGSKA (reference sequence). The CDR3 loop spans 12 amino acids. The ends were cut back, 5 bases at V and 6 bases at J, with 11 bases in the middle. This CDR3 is CSARVVGNEQFF. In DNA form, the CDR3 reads TGCAGTGCTCGTGTGGTCGGCAATGAGCAGTTCTTC.

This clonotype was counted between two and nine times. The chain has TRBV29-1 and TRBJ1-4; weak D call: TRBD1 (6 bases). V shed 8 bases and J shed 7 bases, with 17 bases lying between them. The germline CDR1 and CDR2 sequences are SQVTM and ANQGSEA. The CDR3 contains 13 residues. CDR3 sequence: CSSKGGDGEKLFF. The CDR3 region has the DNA TGCAGCTCGAAGGGGGGGGATGGTGAAAAACTGTTTTTT.

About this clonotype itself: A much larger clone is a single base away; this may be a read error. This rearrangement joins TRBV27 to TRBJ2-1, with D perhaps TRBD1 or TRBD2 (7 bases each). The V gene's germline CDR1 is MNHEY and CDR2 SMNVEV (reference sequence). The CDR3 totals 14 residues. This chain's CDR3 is CGSSLSPGGDEQFF. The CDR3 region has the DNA TGTGGCAGCAGTTTATCGCCAGGGGGGGATGAGCAGTTCTTC.

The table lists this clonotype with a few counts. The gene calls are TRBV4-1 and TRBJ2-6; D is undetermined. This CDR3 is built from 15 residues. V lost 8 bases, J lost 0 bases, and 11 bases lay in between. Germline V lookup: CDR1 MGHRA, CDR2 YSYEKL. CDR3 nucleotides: TGCGCCAGCCGATGGGGTGGCTCTGGGGCCAACGTCCTGACTTTC. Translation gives CASRWGGSGANVLTF.

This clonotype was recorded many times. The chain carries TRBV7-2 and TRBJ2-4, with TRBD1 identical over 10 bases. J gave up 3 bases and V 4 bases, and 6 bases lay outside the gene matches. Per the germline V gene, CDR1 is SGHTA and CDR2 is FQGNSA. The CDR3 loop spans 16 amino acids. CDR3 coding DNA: TGTGCCAGCAGCTCTGACAGGGGGCGCGGCAAAAACATTCAGTACTTC. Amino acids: CASSSDRGRGKNIQYF.

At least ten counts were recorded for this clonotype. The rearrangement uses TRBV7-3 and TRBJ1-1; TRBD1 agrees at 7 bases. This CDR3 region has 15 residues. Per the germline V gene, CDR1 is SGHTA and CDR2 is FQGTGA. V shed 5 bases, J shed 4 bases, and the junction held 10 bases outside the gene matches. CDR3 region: CASSPRQGVITEAFF. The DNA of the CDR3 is TGTGCCAGCAGCCCCCGACAGGGAGTGATCACTGAAGCTTTCTTT.

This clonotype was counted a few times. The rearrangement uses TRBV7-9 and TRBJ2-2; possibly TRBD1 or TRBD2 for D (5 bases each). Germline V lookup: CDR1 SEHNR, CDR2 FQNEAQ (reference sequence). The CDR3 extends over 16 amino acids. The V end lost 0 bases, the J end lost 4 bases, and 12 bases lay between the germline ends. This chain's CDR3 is CASSLAQGGGTGELFF. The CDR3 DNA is TGTGCCAGCAGCTTAGCGCAGGGCGGAGGCACCGGGGAGCTGTTTTTT.

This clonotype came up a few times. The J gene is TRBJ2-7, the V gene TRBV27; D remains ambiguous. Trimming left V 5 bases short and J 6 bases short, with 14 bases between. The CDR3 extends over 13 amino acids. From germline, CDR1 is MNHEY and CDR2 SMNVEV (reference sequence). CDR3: CASSLQVGAEQYF. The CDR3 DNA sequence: TGTGCCAGCAGTCTTCAGGTGGGTGCCGAGCAGTACTTC.

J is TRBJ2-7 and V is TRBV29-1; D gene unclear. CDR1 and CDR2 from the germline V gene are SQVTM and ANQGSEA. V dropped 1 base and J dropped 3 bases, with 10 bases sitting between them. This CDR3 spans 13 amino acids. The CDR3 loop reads CSVEGKGIYEQYF. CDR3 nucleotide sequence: TGCAGCGTTGAAGGCAAGGGTATCTACGAGCAGTACTTC.

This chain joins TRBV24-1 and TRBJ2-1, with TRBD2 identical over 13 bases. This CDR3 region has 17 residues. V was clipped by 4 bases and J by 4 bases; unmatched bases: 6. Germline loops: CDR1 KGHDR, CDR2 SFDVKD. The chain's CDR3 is CATSDLGGLAGYNEQFF. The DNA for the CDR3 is TGTGCCACCAGTGACCTAGGGGGACTAGCGGGGTACAATGAGCAGTTCTTC.

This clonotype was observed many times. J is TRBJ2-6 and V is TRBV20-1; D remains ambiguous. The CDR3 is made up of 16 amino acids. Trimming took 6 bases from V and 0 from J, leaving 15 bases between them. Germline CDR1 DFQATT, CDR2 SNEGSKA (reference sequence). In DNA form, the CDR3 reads TGCAGTGCCGATACACAAGGGCCCTCTGGGGCCAACGTCCTGACTTTC. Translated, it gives CSADTQGPSGANVLTF.

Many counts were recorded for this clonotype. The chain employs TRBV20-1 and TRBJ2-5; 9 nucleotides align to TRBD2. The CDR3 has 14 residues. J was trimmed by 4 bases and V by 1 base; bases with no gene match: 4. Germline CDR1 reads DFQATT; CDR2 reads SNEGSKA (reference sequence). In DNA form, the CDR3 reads TGCAGTGCTAGAGCGGCGGGAGGGCCAGAGACCCAGTACTTC. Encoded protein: CSARAAGGPETQYF.

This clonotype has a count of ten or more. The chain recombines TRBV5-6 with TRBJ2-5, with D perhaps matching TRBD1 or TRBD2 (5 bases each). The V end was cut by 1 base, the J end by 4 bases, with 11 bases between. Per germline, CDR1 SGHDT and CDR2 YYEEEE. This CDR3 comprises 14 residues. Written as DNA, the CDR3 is TGTGCCAGCAGCTTGACGGGACGGGGAGAGACCCAGTACTTC. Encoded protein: CASSLTGRGETQYF.

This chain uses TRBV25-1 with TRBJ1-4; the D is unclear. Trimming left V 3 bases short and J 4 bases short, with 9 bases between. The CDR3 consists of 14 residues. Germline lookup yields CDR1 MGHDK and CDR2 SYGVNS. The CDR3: CASSDYGVNEKLFF. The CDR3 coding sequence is TGTGCCAGCAGTGACTATGGGGTTAATGAAAAACTGTTTTTT.

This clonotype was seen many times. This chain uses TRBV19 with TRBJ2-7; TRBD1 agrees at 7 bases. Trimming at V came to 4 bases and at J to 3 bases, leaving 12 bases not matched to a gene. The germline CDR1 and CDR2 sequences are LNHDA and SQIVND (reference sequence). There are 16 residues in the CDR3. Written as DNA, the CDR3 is TGTGCCAGTAGTAAAAACTCAGGGGGAACCGTCTACGAGCAGTACTTC. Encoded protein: CASSKNSGGTVYEQYF.

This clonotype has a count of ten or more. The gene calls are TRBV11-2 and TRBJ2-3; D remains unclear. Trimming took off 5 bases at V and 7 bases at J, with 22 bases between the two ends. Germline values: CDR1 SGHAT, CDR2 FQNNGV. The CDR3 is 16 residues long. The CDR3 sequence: CASSQRFPRGRHTQYF. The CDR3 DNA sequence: TGTGCCAGCAGCCAACGCTTCCCGCGAGGAAGACATACGCAGTATTTT.

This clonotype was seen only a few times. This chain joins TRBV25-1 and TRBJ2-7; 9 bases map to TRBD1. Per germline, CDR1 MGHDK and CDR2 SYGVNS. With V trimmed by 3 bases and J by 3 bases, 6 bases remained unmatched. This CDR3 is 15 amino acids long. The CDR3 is CASSEGTGIVYEQYF. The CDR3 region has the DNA TGTGCCAGCAGTGAGGGGACAGGGATAGTCTACGAGCAGTACTTC.

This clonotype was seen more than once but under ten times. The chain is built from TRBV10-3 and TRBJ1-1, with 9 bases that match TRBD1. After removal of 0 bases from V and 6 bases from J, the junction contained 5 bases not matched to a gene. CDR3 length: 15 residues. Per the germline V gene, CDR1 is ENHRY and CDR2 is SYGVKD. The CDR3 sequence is CAISESTGGVAEAFF. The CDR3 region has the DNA TGTGCCATCAGTGAGTCGACAGGGGGGGTCGCTGAAGCTTTCTTT.

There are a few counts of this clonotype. Here the CDR3 reads CASSLKQGLATGDTQYF. The CDR3 DNA follows: TGTGCCAGCAGTTTAAAGCAGGGACTAGCAACCGGGGATACGCAGTATTTT. The chain has TRBV27 and TRBJ2-3; 9 nucleotides align to TRBD2. Germline CDR1 MNHEY, CDR2 SMNVEV (reference sequence). Trimming cost V 2 bases and J 6 bases; bases outside gene matches: 12. The CDR3 spans 17 residues.

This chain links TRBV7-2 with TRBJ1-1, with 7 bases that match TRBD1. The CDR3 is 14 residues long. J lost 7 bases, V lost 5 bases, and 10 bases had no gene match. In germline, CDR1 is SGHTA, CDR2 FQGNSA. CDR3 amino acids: CASSLMDRPGEAFF. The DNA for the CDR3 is TGTGCCAGCAGCCTCATGGACAGGCCCGGTGAAGCTTTCTTT.

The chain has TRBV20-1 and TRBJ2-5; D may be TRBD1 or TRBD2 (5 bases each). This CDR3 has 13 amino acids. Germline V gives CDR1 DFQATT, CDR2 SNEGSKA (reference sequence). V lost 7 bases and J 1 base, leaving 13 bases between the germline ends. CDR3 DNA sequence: TGCAGTGGTAACCGTGGGGGCCAAGAGACCCAGTACTTC. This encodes CSGNRGGQETQYF.

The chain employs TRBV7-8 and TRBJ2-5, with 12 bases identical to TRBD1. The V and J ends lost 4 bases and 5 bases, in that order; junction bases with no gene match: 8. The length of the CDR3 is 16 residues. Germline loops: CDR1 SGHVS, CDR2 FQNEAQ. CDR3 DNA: TGTGCCAGCAGCTCTACCGGGACAGGGGGCGAGGAGACCCAGTACTTC. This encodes CASSSTGTGGEETQYF.

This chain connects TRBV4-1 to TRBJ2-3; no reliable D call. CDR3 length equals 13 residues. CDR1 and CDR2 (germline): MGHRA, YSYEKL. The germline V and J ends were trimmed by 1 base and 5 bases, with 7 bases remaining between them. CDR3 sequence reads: CASSQVIEDTQYF. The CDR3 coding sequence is TGCGCCAGCAGCCAAGTCATCGAAGATACGCAGTATTTT.

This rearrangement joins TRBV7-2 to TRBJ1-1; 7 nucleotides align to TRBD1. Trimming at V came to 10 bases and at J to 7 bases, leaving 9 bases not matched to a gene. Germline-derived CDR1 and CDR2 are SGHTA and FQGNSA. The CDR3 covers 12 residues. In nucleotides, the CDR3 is TGTGCCATAGCCCCAACAGGGGTTGAAGCTTTCTTT. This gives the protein CAIAPTGVEAFF.

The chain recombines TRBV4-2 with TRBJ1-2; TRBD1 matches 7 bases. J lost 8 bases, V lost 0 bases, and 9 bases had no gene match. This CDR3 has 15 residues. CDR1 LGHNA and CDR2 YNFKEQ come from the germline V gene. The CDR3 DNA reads TGTGCCAGCAGCCAAGACCGACAGGGATCGAACGGCTACACCTTC. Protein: CASSQDRQGSNGYTF.

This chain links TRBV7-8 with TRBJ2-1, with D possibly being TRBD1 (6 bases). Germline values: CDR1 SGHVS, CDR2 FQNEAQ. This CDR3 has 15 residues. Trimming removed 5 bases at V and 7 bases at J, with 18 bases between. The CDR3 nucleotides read TGTGCCAGCAGCCATTCCGGGACAAAAGGGAATGAGCAGTTCTTC. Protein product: CASSHSGTKGNEQFF.

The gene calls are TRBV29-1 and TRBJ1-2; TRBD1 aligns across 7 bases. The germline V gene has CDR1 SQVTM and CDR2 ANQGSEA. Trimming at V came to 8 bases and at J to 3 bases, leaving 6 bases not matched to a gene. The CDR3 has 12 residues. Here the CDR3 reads CSSYRGDYGYTF. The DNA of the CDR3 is TGCAGCTCTTACAGGGGAGACTATGGCTACACCTTC.